This T cell receptor (beta chain) is from a study of cytomegalovirus exposure and HLA in healthy donors (TCRdb year 2017). Regarding the complete study: According to a later analysis, the 110 or so validation repertoires were produced on the same platform as the 600 to 850 repertoires of the first cohort. The study aimed to test whether signatures of past pathogen exposure could be identified by cataloging public T cell receptors. Besides the first cohort of 666 subjects, a separate validation cohort made up of around 120 different subjects was used. To predict cytomegalovirus infection status, the study combined high-throughput TCR immunosequencing, statistical association of individual TCRs with disease status, and machine learning. General findings and caveats noted by the study authors: Most TCR sequences were seen in very few donors, while some public TCRs were found in many individuals. A few of the identified cytomegalovirus-associated TCR beta chains were confirmed in vitro to be specific for cytomegalovirus antigens. The classifier was reported to diagnose cytomegalovirus status with high specificity and sensitivity in both the original cohort and the validation cohort. It was suggested by the authors that the approach could potentially be generalized to other disease states and immunological phenotypes. In the study, some 180 TCR beta chains were listed as associated with cytomegalovirus. A later analysis lacked HLA typing for the validation cohort, so it scored co-occurrence in that cohort across all 110 or so repertoires. Of the cluster scores, 90% to 95% were above 0 in a later analysis, which found that TCRs clustered in the first cohort also tended to co-occur in the 120 validation repertoires.

Note on this clone: Its antigen is still unknown. No much larger clone exists at a distance of one base, and base qualities are not known.

Separate from the approximately 670-subject first cohort, the validation cohort of about 120 subjects was the group to which the donors belonged. Receptors were amplified or captured by the immunoSEQ multiplex PCR assay. In the source study's methods: To diagnose cytomegalovirus status from the catalog of TCR beta chain sequences, a statistical classification framework was built. The table comes from immuneACCESS by way of TCRdb, which keeps in-frame sequences with V and J called. Part of the clones is missing from these tables; in studies checked, under half for an unresolved V gene and the rest for unknown reasons. That table is the source of V, J and clone size, and D and trimming were worked out from the DNA. In this sample the table shows 80,000 to 100,000 clones, about 90% of which occur a single time. The ten biggest clones cover around 6.3% of the sample. Sequenced sample: PBMCs. The origin of this receptor is a man aged 18 to 35 in good health and CMV-seropositive.

The nucleotides read TGTGCCAGCAGTGAATCCCCAGGGGGGAACACTGAAGCTTTCTTT. The translation is CASSESPGGNTEAFF. The V gene is TRBV25-1 and the J gene is TRBJ1-1; TRBD1 fits 7 bases in the junction. The germline V gene gives CDR1 as MGHDK and CDR2 as SYGVNS. The CDR3 has 15 amino acids, counting the end cysteine and phenylalanine. The retained sequence is limited to the CDR3, 45 bases, with the frame set at the first base. The junction shows trimming of 1 base on V and 1 base on J, and the gene matches do not reach 3 bases of it.